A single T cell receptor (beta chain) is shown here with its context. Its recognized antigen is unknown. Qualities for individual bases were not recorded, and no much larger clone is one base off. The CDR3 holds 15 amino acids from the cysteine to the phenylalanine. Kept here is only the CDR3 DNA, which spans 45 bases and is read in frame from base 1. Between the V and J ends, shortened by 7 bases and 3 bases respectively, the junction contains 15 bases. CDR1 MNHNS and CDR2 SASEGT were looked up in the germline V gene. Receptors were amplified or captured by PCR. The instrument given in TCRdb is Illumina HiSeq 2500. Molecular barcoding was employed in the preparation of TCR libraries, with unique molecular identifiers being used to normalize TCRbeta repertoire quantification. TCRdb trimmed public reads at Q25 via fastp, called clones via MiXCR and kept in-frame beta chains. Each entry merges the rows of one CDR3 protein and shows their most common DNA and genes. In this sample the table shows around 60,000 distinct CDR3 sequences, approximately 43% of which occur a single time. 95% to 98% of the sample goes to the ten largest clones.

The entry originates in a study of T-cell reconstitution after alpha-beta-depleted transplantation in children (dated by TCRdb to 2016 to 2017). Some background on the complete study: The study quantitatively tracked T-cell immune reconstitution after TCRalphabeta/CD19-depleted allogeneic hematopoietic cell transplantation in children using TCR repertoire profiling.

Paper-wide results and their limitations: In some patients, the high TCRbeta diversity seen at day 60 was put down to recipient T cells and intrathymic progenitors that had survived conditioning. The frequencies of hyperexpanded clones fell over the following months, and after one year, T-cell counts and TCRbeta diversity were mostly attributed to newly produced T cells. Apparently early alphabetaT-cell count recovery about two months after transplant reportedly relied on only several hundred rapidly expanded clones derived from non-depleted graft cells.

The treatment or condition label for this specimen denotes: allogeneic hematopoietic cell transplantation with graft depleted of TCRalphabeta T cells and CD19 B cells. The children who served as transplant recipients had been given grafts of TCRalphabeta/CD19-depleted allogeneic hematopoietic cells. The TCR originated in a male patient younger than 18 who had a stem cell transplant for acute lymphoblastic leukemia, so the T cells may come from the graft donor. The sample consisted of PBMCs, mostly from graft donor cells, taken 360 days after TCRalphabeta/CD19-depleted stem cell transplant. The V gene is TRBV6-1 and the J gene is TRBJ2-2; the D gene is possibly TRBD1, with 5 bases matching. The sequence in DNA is TGTGCCAGCAACCGTCACCTCAGGGACACCGGGGAGCTGTTTTTT. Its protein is CASNRHLRDTGELFF.